This TCR beta chain was recovered during a study of blood T cell repertoires in COVID-19. Whole-study context: The origin of the acute and convalescent COVID-19 samples was the United States, Italy and Spain. In each case, the material was cDNA or gDNA derived from T cells, B-cell-depleted T cells, or PBMCs.

V lost 1 base to trimming and J lost 0 bases, with 7 bases between them. CDR1 and CDR2 (germline): MGHRA, YSYEKL. The CDR3 is 16 residues long. Per the original methods: Amplification from reference gene primers served as the basis for estimated nucleated cell counts. This table comes from immunoSEQ multiplex PCR, and its TCRdb copy is limited to in-frame clones, with some not included. V, J and clone size reflect that table, while D and trimming were determined from the DNA. The table lists fewer than 350,000 clones, 75% to 90% of them singletons. The sequence came from a woman aged 25 to 39 who had recovered from COVID-19. The chain carries TRBV4-1 and TRBJ2-6; D possibly corresponds to TRBD2 (5 bases). Sequencing input: peripheral blood. The CDR3 spells CASSQVGGSGANVLTF. DNA of the CDR3: TGCGCCAGCAGCCAAGTTGGAGGCTCTGGGGCCAACGTCCTGACTTTC.